The T cell receptor (beta chain) under discussion was sequenced for a study of T-cell memory formation after mild COVID-19. The CDR3 is 15 amino acids. Germline CDR1 is DFQATT and CDR2 is SNEGSKA (reference sequence). Trimming took off 2 bases at V and 7 bases at J, with 19 bases between the two ends. MiXCR, run by TCRdb on the 5' RACE reads, gives a single entry per CDR3 protein. The table has more than 150,000 distinct CDR3 sequences, approximately 10% seen once. This receptor was identified in a man in his late teens or twenties who had mild COVID-19 (a few samples of this study predate the infection). Cell type and time point are not known. The sample was PBMCs or a T cell subset sorted from them (not recorded which). This chain joins TRBV20-1 and TRBJ2-3, with D unclear. CDR3 region: CSARTRATSLNTQYF. The DNA of the CDR3 is TGCAGTGCTAGAACCCGTGCCACTTCCTTAAATACGCAGTATTTT.